Following are 9 T cell receptor beta chains from one sample sequenced in a study of beta chain features in type 1 diabetes. Expressed TCRB transcripts were sequenced because the entire RNA isolate underwent reverse transcription. The assay was immunoSEQ multiplex PCR, and TCRdb's table has in-frame clones only and misses some. The table has roughly 230,000 clones, 7.5% to 10% seen once. The sequencing input was naive CD4+ T cells from blood. The receptors were gathered from a woman under 30 in good health.

The chain employs TRBV30 and TRBJ1-5, with D unclear. V lost 0 bases to trimming and J lost 2 bases, with 11 bases between them. Germline V lookup: CDR1 GTSNPN, CDR2 SVGIG (reference sequence). The CDR3 totals 15 residues. The CDR3 DNA is TGTGCCTGGAGTGTACGTCAAACGGGCAATCAGCCCCAGCATTTT. This encodes CAWSVRQTGNQPQHF.

In this sample, this clone turned up a few times. CDR3 DNA sequence: TGCGCCAGCAGCTTCGGACTAGCGGGGCCATCCTACAATGAGCAGTTCTTC. It translates to CASSFGLAGPSYNEQFF. The rearrangement joins TRBV5-1 to TRBJ2-1; TRBD2 aligns across 12 bases. CDR1 and CDR2 from the germline V gene are SGHRS and YFSETQ. This CDR3 contains 17 residues. Trimming at V came to 2 bases and at J to 1 base, leaving 4 bases not matched to a gene.

This clone has just a few counts. The genes are TRBV29-1 and TRBJ1-4, with 8 bases fitting TRBD1. Germline-derived CDR1 and CDR2 are SQVTM and ANQGSEA. The CDR3 runs to 13 residues. V lost 7 bases and J lost 6; bases outside the gene matches: 7. In nucleotides, the CDR3 is TGCAGCGCCCGGACAGGGCCTCATGAAAAACTGTTTTTT. Its translation: CSARTGPHEKLFF.

This chain joins TRBV18 and TRBJ1-1; 8 bases fit TRBD1. The CDR3 has 13 residues. J lost 4 bases, V lost 5 bases, and 3 bases had no gene match. The germline gives CDR1 KGHSH, CDR2 LQKENI. The CDR3 loop is CASSATGGTEAFF. CDR3 coding DNA: TGTGCCAGCTCAGCCACAGGGGGCACTGAAGCTTTCTTT.

This clone was picked up many times. The chain employs TRBV29-1 and TRBJ2-7; TRBD2 aligns across 7 bases. Trimming removed 7 bases from V and 5 bases from J; junction bases left unmatched: 11. The germline V gene has CDR1 SQVTM and CDR2 ANQGSEA. This CDR3 region has 13 residues. In nucleotides, the CDR3 is TGCAGCGCCGGGCGGGGGAACGGGCACGAGCAGTACTTC. Its translation is CSAGRGNGHEQYF.

This clone showed up just a few times. V is TRBV2 and J is TRBJ1-1; no clear D. Per the germline V gene, CDR1 is SNHLY and CDR2 is FYNNEI. There are 13 residues in the CDR3. Trimming stripped 3 bases from V and 4 bases from J, with 9 bases between. The CDR3 DNA reads as TGTGCCAGCAGTGACCGGGTGAGCACTGAAGCTTTCTTT. Its protein is CASSDRVSTEAFF.

This clone was seen more than once but under ten times. Here the CDR3 DNA reads TGTGCCAGCAGCTTCGGCAGCGGGAACACTGAAGCTTTCTTT. Translation gives CASSFGSGNTEAFF. J is TRBJ1-1 and V is TRBV7-9, with D unresolved. Germline V gene data show CDR1 as SEHNR and CDR2 as FQNEAQ (reference sequence). V lost 3 bases and J 1 base, leaving 9 bases between the germline ends. The CDR3 covers 14 residues.

J is TRBJ2-3 and V is TRBV6-6, with 7 positions matching TRBD1. There are 12 residues in the CDR3. The germline V gene encodes CDR1 MNHNY and CDR2 SVGAGI (reference sequence). The trim removed 7 bases at V and 5 bases at J, leaving 3 bases unmatched. The CDR3 bases are TGTGCCAGCAAAGGGGGCGTAGATACGCAGTATTTT. Its protein is CASKGGVDTQYF.

The chain is built from TRBV2 and TRBJ1-1; D gene unclear. This CDR3 has 13 amino acids. CDR1 and CDR2 (germline): SNHLY, FYNNEI. V lost 5 bases and J lost 10, with 17 bases in between. The CDR3 is CASSRGSVGGAFF. DNA for the CDR3: TGTGCCAGCAGTAGAGGGTCGGTTGGCGGAGCTTTCTTT.